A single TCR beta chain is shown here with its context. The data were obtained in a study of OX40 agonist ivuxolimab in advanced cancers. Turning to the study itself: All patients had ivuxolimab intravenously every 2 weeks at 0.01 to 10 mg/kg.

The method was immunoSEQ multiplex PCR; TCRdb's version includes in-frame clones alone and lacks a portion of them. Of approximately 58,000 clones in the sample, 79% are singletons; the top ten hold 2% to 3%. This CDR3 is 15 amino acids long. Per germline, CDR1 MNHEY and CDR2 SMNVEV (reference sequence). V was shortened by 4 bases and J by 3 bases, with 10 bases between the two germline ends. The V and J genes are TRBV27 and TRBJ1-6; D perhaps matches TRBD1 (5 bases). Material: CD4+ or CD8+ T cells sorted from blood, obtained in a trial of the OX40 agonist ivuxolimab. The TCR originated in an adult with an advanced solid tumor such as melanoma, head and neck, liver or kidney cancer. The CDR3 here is CASSWGGGYNSPLHF. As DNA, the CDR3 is TGTGCCAGCAGTTGGGGGGGAGGCTATAATTCACCCCTCCACTTT.